This T cell receptor beta chain is drawn from a study of post-analysis software for immune sequencing data. Study-level background: Recorded subtypes: relapsing-remitting, secondary progressive, progressive-relapsing; some patients unannotated. Study-wide points: Co-batched samples clustered tightly together by F measure. Four or five TRBV segments, TRBV5-6, TRBV5-1 and TRBV20-1 among them, were found more frequent in patients than controls.

This clonotype has a single count. What it binds is not known. The CDR3 contains 14 residues. V lost 6 bases, J lost 4 bases, and 7 bases stayed unmatched. TCR beta cDNA libraries had unique molecular identifiers. Out of 1 to 10 million T cells, a few hundred thousand cDNA molecules were generated. TCRdb re-called the PCR reads through MiXCR, storing one row per CDR3 protein. The repertoire has over 150,000 distinct CDR3 sequences, around 34% of them found once; the top ten carry 28%. Source: blood, taken after autologous hematopoietic stem cell transplantation. The chain links TRBV12-3 or TRBV12-4 to TRBJ2-3; TRBD1 matches 7 bases. This TCR derives from a girl aged 10 to 17 with multiple sclerosis. The chain's CDR3 is CASRPGQSADTQYF. The CDR3 DNA reads as TGTGCCAGCAGGCCGGGACAGAGCGCAGATACGCAGTATTTT.